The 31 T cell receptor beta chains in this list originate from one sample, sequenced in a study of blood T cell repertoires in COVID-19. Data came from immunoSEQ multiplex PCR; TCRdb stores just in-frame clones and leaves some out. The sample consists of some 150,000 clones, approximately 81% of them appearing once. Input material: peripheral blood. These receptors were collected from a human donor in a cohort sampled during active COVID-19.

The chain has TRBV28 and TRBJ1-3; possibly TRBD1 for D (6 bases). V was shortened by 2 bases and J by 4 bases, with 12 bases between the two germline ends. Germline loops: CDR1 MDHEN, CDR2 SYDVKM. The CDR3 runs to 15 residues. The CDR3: CASSLRGMGGNTIYF. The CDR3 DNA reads TGTGCCAGCAGTTTAAGGGGGATGGGGGGAAACACCATATATTTT.

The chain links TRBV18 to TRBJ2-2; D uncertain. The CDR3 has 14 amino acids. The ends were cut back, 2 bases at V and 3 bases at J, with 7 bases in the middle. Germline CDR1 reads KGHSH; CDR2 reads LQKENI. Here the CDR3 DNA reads TGTGCCAGCTCACCAGCCACGGACACCGGGGAGCTGTTTTTT. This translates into CASSPATDTGELFF.

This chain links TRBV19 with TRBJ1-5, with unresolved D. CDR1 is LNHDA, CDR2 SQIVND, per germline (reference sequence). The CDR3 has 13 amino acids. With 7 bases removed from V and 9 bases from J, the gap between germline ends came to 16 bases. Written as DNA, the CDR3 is TGTGCCAGTACCTGGTCCTCAACGGGGCCCCAGCATTTT. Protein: CASTWSSTGPQHF.

CDR3: CASNKGQVNTGELFF. CDR3 DNA sequence: TGCGCCAGCAACAAAGGACAGGTGAACACCGGGGAGCTGTTTTTT. The chain uses TRBV5-1 and TRBJ2-2; 7 bases are shared with TRBD1. The CDR3 sequence is 15 residues long. Germline loops: CDR1 SGHRS, CDR2 YFSETQ. The V segment lost 6 bases and the J segment 1 base; nucleotides outside the gene matches: 6.

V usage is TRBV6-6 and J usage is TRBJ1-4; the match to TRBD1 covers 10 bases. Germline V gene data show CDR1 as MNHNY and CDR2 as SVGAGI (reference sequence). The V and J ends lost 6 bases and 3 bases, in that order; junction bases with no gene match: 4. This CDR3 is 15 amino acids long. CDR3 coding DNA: TGTGCCAGCAGCGACAGGGGGCAGGCTAATGAAAAACTGTTTTTT. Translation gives CASSDRGQANEKLFF.

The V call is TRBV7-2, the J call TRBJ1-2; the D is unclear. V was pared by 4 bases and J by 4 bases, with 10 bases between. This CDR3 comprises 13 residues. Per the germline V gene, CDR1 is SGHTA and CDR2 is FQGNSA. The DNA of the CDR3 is TGTGCCAGCAGCTCCCGAGGGATCTATGGCTACACCTTC. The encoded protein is CASSSRGIYGYTF.

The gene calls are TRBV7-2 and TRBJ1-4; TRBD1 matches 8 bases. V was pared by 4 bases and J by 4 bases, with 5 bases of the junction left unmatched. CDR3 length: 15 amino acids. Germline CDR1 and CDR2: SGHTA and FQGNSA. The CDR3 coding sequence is TGTGCCAGCAGCTCCAGGACAGGGCGTAATGAAAAACTGTTTTTT. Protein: CASSSRTGRNEKLFF.

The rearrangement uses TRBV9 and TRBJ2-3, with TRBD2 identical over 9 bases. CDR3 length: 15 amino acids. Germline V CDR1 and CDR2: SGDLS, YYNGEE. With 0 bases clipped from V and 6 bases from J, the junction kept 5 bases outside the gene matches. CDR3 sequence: CASSVAPSGDDTQYF. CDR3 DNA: TGTGCCAGCAGCGTAGCGCCTAGCGGGGACGATACGCAGTATTTT.

As DNA, the CDR3 is TGTGCCAGCAGTGAAGGGAGGGGAGGGCAAGATCAGCCCCAGCATTTT. It codes for CASSEGRGGQDQPQHF. V usage is TRBV25-1 and J usage is TRBJ1-5; perhaps TRBD1 as D (5 bases). Germline values: CDR1 MGHDK, CDR2 SYGVNS. The CDR3 loop spans 16 amino acids. Deletions cut 2 bases from V and 5 bases from J, with 16 bases between.

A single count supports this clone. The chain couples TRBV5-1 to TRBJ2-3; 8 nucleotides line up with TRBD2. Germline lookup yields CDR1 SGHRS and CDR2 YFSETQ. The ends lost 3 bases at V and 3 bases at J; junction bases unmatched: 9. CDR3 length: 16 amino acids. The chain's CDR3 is CASSWDSGERTDTQYF. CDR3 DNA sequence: TGCGCCAGCAGCTGGGATAGCGGGGAGAGAACAGATACGCAGTATTTT. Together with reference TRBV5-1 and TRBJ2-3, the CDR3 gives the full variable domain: KAGVTQTPRYLIKTRGQQVTLSCSPISGHRSVSWYQQTPGQGLQFLFEYFSETQRNKGNFPGRFSGRQFSNSRSEMNVSTLELGDSALYLCASSWDSGERTDTQYFGPGTRLTVL.

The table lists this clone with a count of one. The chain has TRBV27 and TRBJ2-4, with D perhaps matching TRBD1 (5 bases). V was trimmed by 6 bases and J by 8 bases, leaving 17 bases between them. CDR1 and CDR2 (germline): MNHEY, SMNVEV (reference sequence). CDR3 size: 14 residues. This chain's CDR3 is CASSSAGLMDIQYF. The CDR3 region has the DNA TGTGCCAGCAGCTCAGCAGGGTTGATGGACATTCAGTACTTC.

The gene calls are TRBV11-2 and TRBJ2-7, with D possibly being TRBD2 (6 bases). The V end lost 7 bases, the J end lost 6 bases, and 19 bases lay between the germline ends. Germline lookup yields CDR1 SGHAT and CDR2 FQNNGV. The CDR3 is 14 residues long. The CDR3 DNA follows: TGTGCCAGCACCTCAGGTGGAGGGTTAAGCGAGCAGTACTTC. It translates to CASTSGGGLSEQYF.

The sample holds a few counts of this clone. CDR3 loop: CACYRFPYPYGYTF. CDR3 in DNA: TGTGCCTGCTACAGGTTCCCATACCCCTATGGCTACACCTTC. The gene calls are TRBV30 and TRBJ1-2; TRBD1 might be the D (5 bases). The CDR3 spans 14 residues. Germline-derived CDR1 and CDR2 are GTSNPN and SVGIG (reference sequence). V lost 6 bases and J 4 bases, leaving 18 bases between the germline ends.

The CDR3 is CASSRGTSGQFF. The CDR3 nucleotides read TGTGCCAGCAGCCGGGGGACTAGCGGTCAGTTCTTC. The J gene is TRBJ2-1, the V gene TRBV3-1 (or the pseudogene TRBV3-2); TRBD2 matches 11 bases. V lost 4 bases, J lost 13 bases, and 3 bases stayed unmatched. The CDR3 has 12 residues. CDR1 is LGHDT and CDR2 is YNNKEL in the germline V gene (reference sequence).

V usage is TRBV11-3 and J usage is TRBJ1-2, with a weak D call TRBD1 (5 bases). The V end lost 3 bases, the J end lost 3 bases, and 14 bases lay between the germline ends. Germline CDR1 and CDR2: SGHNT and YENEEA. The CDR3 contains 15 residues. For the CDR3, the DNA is TGTGCCAGCAGCTTGGGACTCGGAGGGGACTATGGCTACACCTTC. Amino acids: CASSLGLGGDYGYTF.

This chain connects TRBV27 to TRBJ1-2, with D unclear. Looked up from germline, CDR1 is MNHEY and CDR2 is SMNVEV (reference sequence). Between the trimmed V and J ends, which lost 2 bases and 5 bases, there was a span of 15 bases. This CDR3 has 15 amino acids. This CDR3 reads CASSLVSTELYGYTF. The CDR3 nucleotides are TGTGCCAGCAGTTTAGTCTCCACCGAGTTATATGGCTACACCTTC.

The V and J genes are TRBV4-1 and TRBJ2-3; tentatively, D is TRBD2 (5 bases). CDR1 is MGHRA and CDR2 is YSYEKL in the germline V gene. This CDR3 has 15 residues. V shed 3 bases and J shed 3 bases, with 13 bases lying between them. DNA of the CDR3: TGCGCCAGCAGCCAGAAACCCGGGGAAACAGATACGCAGTATTTT. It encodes CASSQKPGETDTQYF.

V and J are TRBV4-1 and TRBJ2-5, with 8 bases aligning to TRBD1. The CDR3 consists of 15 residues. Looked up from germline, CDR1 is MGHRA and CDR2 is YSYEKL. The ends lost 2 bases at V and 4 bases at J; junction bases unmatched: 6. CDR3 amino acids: CASSQLQGGRETQYF. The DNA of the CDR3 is TGCGCCAGCAGCCAACTACAGGGGGGACGAGAGACCCAGTACTTC.

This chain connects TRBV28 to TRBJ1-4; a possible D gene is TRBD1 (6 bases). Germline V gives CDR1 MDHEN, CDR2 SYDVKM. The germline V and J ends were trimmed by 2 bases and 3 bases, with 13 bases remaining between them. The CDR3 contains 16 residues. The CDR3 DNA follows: TGTGCCAGCAGTTTACGGGGGGCCGCGGCTAATGAAAAACTGTTTTTT. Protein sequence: CASSLRGAAANEKLFF.

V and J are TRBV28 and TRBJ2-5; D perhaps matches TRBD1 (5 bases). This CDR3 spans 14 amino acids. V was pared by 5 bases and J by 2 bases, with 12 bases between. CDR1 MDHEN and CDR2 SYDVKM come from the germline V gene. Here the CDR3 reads CASSIRTLQETQYF. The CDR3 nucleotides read TGTGCCAGCAGTATAAGGACATTACAAGAGACCCAGTACTTC.

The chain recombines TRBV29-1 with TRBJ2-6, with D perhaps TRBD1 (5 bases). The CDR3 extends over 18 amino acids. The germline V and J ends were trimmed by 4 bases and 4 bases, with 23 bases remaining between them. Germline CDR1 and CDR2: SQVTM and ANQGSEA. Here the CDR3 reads CSVAEAQGKLLGANVLTF. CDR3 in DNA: TGCAGCGTTGCCGAGGCCCAGGGTAAGCTACTGGGGGCCAACGTCCTGACTTTC.

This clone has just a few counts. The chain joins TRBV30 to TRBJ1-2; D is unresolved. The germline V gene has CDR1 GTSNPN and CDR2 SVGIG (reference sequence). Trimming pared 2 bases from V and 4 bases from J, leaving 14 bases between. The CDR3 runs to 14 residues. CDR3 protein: CAWSQDFSGYGYTF. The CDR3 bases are TGTGCCTGGAGTCAAGACTTTAGCGGCTATGGCTACACCTTC.

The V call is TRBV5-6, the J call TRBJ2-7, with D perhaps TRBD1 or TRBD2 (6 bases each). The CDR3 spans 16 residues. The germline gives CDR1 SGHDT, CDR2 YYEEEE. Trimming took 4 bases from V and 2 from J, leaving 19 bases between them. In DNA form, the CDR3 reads TGTGCCAGCAGCCTGGGGGGCAGCCGAACTACCTACGAGCAGTACTTC. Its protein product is CASSLGGSRTTYEQYF. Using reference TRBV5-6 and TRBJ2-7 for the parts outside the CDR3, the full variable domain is DAGVTQSPTHLIKTRGQQVTLRCSPKSGHDTVSWYQQALGQGPQFIFQYYEEEERQRGNFPDRFSGHQFPNYSSELNVNALLLGDSALYLCASSLGGSRTTYEQYFGPGTRLTVT.

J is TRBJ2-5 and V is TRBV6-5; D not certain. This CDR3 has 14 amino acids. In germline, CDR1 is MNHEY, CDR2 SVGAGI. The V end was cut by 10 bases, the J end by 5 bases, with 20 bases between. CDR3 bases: TGTGCCATTTCGTTCGGGTCCCCCCGGGAGACCCAGTACTTC. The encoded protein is CAISFGSPRETQYF.

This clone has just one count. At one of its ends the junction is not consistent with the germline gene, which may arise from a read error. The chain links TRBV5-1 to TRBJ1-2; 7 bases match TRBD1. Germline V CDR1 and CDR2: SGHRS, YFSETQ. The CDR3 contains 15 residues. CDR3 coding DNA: TGCGCCAGCACCTTGACAGGGAGTTATAACTATGGCTACACCTTC. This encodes CASTLTGSYNYGYTF.

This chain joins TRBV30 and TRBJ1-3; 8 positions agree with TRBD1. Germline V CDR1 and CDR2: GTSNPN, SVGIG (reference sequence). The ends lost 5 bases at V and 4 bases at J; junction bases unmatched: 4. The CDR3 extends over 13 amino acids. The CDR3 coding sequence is TGTGCCTGGGACCGGGACAGGGGAAACACCATATATTTT. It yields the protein CAWDRDRGNTIYF. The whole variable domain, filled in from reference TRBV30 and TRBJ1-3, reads SQTIHQWPATLVQPVGSPLSLECTVEGTSNPNLYWYRQAAGRGLQLLFYSVGIGQISSEVPQNLSASRPQDRQFILSSKKLLLSDSGFYLCAWDRDRGNTIYFGEGSWLTVV.

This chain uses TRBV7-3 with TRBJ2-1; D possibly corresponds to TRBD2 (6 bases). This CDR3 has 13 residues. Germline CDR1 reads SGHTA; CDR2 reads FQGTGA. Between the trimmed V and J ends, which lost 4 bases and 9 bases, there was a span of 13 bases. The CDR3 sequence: CASSSALRGEQFF. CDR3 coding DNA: TGTGCCAGCAGCTCGGCCTTGCGGGGTGAGCAGTTCTTC.

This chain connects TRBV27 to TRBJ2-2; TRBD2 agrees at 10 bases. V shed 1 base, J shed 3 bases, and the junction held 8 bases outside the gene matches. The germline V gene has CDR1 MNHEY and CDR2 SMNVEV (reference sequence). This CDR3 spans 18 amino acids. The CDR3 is CASSLLFIAGGDTGELFF. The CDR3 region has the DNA TGTGCCAGCAGTTTATTATTTATAGCGGGGGGAGACACCGGGGAGCTGTTTTTT.

This chain's CDR3 is CASTPSRVASTDTQYF. For the CDR3, the DNA is TGTGCCAGCACCCCCTCCCGGGTAGCTAGCACAGATACGCAGTATTTT. The chain carries TRBV5-4 and TRBJ2-3; D call uncertain. The CDR3 totals 16 residues. Trimming pared 6 bases from V and 0 bases from J, leaving 17 bases between. Germline CDR1 SGHNT, CDR2 YYREEE (reference sequence).

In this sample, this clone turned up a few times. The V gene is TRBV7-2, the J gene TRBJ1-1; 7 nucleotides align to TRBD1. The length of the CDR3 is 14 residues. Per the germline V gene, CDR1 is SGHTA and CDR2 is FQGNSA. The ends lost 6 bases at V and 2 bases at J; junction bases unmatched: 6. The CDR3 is CASRPTGLNTEAFF. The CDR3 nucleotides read TGTGCCAGCAGACCGACAGGGCTTAACACTGAAGCTTTCTTT.

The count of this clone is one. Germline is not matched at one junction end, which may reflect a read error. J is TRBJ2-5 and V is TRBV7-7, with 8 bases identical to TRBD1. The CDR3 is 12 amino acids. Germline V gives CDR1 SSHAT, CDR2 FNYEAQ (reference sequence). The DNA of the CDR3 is TGTGCTAGCAGCAACAGGGGGGAGACCCAGTACTTC. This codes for CASSNRGETQYF.